Listed here are 2 T cell receptor beta chains from one sample, sequenced in a study of TIL therapy for anti-PD-1-resistant metastatic lung cancer. The immunoSEQ assay was v3. Profiling relied on immunoSEQ multiplex PCR, and the TCRdb table lists in-frame clones only, not all of them. The data show about 55,000 clones, about 81% seen once. Time point specified: pre-treatment sample, taken before nivolumab and TIL therapy. The specimen was blood, collected at baseline. The receptor set was obtained from a person aged 25 to 80 with non-small cell lung cancer.

The V gene is TRBV11-2, the J gene TRBJ2-7, with D perhaps matching TRBD2 (6 bases). The CDR3 runs to 14 residues. The germline V gene encodes CDR1 SGHAT and CDR2 FQNNGV. V shed 7 bases and J shed 2 bases, with 15 bases lying between them. The CDR3 loop reads CASTSRGRTYEQYF. The CDR3 nucleotides are TGTGCCAGCACCTCACGGGGGAGAACCTACGAGCAGTACTTC.

The chain has TRBV21-1 and TRBJ2-4; TRBD1, as called in the table, went unchecked against the DNA. TRBV21-1 is a known pseudogene. The CDR3 runs 18 residues. CDR3 in DNA: TGTGCCAGCAGCAAAGTGGCCGGGACACCGCTAGCCAAAAACATTCAGTACTTC. It translates to CASSKVAGTPLAKNIQYF.